Reported below is one TCR beta chain. Antigen unknown. This sample was included in a study of T-cell reconstitution after alpha-beta-depleted transplantation in children. Study-level results: Once a year had passed after transplant, T-cell counts and diversity came mostly from newly produced T cells. Some patients' high day-60 TCRbeta diversity was attributed to recipient cells surviving conditioning.

Unique molecular identifiers were incorporated during preparation of the TCRbeta library. TCRdb recomputed calls from the PCR reads with MiXCR, one row per CDR3 protein. The sample has 28,000 or so distinct CDR3 sequences, roughly a sixth seen once; the top ten hold approximately 35%. The CDR3 consists of 15 residues. The V and J ends lost 3 bases and 5 bases, in that order; junction bases with no gene match: 5. CDR1 and CDR2 (germline): KGHDR, SFDVKD. This sequence joins TRBV24-1 and TRBJ2-1; 8 bases align to TRBD1. The starting material was PBMCs, mostly from graft donor cells, obtained 60 days after TCRalphabeta/CD19-depleted stem cell transplant. This sequence originates from a male patient aged 2 to 9 who had a stem cell transplant for acute lymphoblastic leukemia, so the T cells may come from the graft donor. DNA for the CDR3: TGTGCCACCAGTGATACTAAGGGACAGGACAATGAGCAGTTCTTC. Translated: CATSDTKGQDNEQFF.